Below are 19 T cell receptor beta chains sequenced from a single sample in a study of spatial heterogeneity in lung cancer. Study-wide results and caveats: The study found that expanded intratumoral alpha and beta TCR counts tracked tumor mutation counts.

The antigens for these receptors are not known. TCRdb recomputed calls from the 5' RACE reads with MiXCR, one row per CDR3 protein. In the table there are some 97,000 distinct CDR3 sequences, around 4.8% of which are singletons. The sample's time point: sample taken at primary tumor resection. The sequencing here drew on lung tumor tissue, taken at surgery. Receptors were obtained from a male donor with early-stage non-small cell lung cancer.

This clonotype was found many times. The chain carries TRBV5-1 and TRBJ2-3, with D tentatively TRBD2 (6 bases). The CDR3 contains 16 residues. Looked up from germline, CDR1 is SGHRS and CDR2 is YFSETQ. V was cut by 1 base and J by 4 bases, with 16 bases left in between. This CDR3 is CASSLIAALLPDTQYF. In DNA form, the CDR3 reads TGCGCCAGCAGCTTGATAGCGGCCCTGCTCCCAGATACGCAGTATTTT.

This clonotype was detected many times. The chain is built from TRBV28 and TRBJ2-7; D not resolved. CDR1 and CDR2 from the germline V gene are MDHEN and SYDVKM. The CDR3 spans 12 residues. V was cut by 4 bases and J by 2 bases, with 6 bases left in between. The CDR3 sequence: CASSSAAYEQYF. CDR3 in DNA: TGTGCCAGCAGTTCCGCCGCCTACGAGCAGTACTTC.

This clonotype was recorded at least ten times. The chain employs TRBV5-6 and TRBJ2-1; tentative D call: TRBD1 (5 bases). The CDR3 runs to 15 residues. The V gene lost 0 bases and the J gene lost 4 bases, with 11 bases spanning the gap. CDR1 is SGHDT and CDR2 is YYEEEE in the germline V gene. CDR3 coding DNA: TGTGCCAGCAGCTTGGACCCAGGGCCTTACAATGAGCAGTTCTTC. The encoded protein is CASSLDPGPYNEQFF.

This clonotype was detected many times. V is TRBV6-2 or TRBV6-3 and J is TRBJ2-1, with a weak D call TRBD2 (5 bases). Germline V CDR1 and CDR2: MNHEY, SVGEGT. CDR3 length equals 15 residues. The V end lost 5 bases, the J end lost 9 bases, and 20 bases lay between the germline ends. In DNA form, the CDR3 reads TGTGCCAGCAGTCAGAGTAGCGACTTAATAGGTGAGCAGTTCTTC. Encoded protein: CASSQSSDLIGEQFF.

This clonotype occurred many times. This sequence joins TRBV6-5 and TRBJ1-6; D might be TRBD1 (5 bases). Germline CDR1 MNHEY, CDR2 SVGAGI. This CDR3 spans 14 amino acids. Trimming removed 5 bases at V and 9 bases at J, with 14 bases between. CDR3 residues: CASSPRRVGSPLHF. In DNA, the CDR3 is TGTGCCAGCAGTCCTCGCAGGGTTGGTTCACCCCTCCACTTT.

There are a few counts of this clonotype. This sequence joins TRBV28 and TRBJ2-3; D might be TRBD1 (5 bases). The CDR3 totals 15 residues. The germline V and J ends were trimmed by 2 bases and 4 bases, with 13 bases remaining between them. Per the germline V gene, CDR1 is MDHEN and CDR2 is SYDVKM. The CDR3 region is CASSLGQGRADTQYF. DNA for the CDR3: TGTGCCAGCAGTTTAGGGCAGGGAAGAGCAGATACGCAGTATTTT.

This clonotype was counted at least ten times. The chain combines TRBV29-1 with TRBJ1-1; possible D gene TRBD1, 5 bases. This CDR3 has 13 amino acids. Germline V gives CDR1 SQVTM, CDR2 ANQGSEA. V shed 6 bases and J shed 6 bases, with 17 bases lying between them. The chain's CDR3 is CSVVGDPGSEAFF. CDR3 sequence (DNA): TGCAGCGTCGTTGGGGACCCGGGCTCTGAAGCTTTCTTT.

This clonotype was seen repeatedly, ten times or more. The CDR3 spells CASRILAGEVEDTQYF. The CDR3 region has the DNA TGTGCCAGCAGGATACTAGCGGGAGAGGTGGAAGATACGCAGTATTTT. The chain links TRBV7-6 to TRBJ2-3, with 11 bases fitting TRBD2. The V gene end was trimmed by 6 bases and the J gene end by 5 bases; junction bases not matched to a gene: 10. The CDR3 has 16 amino acids. Germline CDR1 and CDR2: SGHVS and FNYEAQ. Filled out from reference TRBV7-6 and TRBJ2-3, the complete variable domain reads GAGVSQSPRYKVTKRGQDVALRCDPISGHVSLYWYRQALGQGPEFLTYFNYEAQQDKSGLPNDRFSAERPEGSISTLTIQRTEQRDSAMYRCASRILAGEVEDTQYFGPGTRLTVL.

This clonotype has only a few counts. The chain carries TRBV25-1 and TRBJ2-7; D gene unclear. The germline gives CDR1 MGHDK, CDR2 SYGVNS. V was cut by 8 bases and J by 3 bases, with 11 bases left in between. The CDR3 loop spans 12 amino acids. CDR3 loop: CASRDRYYEQYF. The CDR3 region has the DNA TGTGCCAGCCGAGACCGTTACTACGAGCAGTACTTC.

This clonotype was counted at least ten times. The rearrangement joins TRBV28 to TRBJ2-7; 7 nucleotides line up with TRBD2. The CDR3 loop spans 16 amino acids. Germline values: CDR1 MDHEN, CDR2 SYDVKM. V dropped 5 bases and J dropped 0; count of bases not matched to a gene: 10. The CDR3 DNA reads TGTGCCAGCAGTCCGTCCGGGACTACCCTCTCCTACGAGCAGTACTTC. Amino acids: CASSPSGTTLSYEQYF.

This clonotype was detected only a few times. The chain has TRBV6-6 and TRBJ2-7, with no clear D. The germline V and J ends were trimmed by 2 bases and 1 base, with 6 bases remaining between them. Germline CDR1 and CDR2: MNHNY and SVGAGI (reference sequence). The CDR3 contains 13 residues. CDR3 nucleotides: TGTGCCAGCAGTTACCGCCGGTCCTACGAGCAGTACTTC. Its translation is CASSYRRSYEQYF.

The chain links TRBV20-1 to TRBJ1-1; D not resolved. The CDR3 contains 18 residues. Germline V lookup: CDR1 DFQATT, CDR2 SNEGSKA (reference sequence). Trimming left V 3 bases short and J 6 bases short, with 29 bases between. The CDR3 sequence: CSARTPPGKLPPPAEAFF. CDR3 sequence (DNA): TGCAGTGCTAGGACCCCACCCGGTAAACTGCCCCCACCCGCTGAAGCTTTCTTT.

This clonotype showed up just a few times. The rearrangement joins TRBV18 to TRBJ1-6; D remains ambiguous. This CDR3 has 15 amino acids. Trimming took off 2 bases at V and 0 bases at J, with 5 bases between the two ends. Germline loops: CDR1 KGHSH, CDR2 LQKENI. The DNA of the CDR3 is TGTGCCAGCTCACCAAGGACCTCCTATAATTCACCCCTCCACTTT. It encodes CASSPRTSYNSPLHF.

There are a few counts of this clonotype. This rearrangement joins TRBV10-3 to TRBJ2-1, with TRBD2 as a possible D gene (7 bases). Germline CDR1 ENHRY, CDR2 SYGVKD. The CDR3 has 16 amino acids. V was trimmed by 4 bases and J by 5 bases, leaving 18 bases between them. In DNA, the CDR3 is TGTGCCATCAGTGCATTCGGGGGGACAACGAACAATGAGCAGTTCTTC. Residues: CAISAFGGTTNNEQFF.

This clonotype was counted ten times or more. The chain joins TRBV29-1 to TRBJ2-3; D is undetermined. In germline, CDR1 is SQVTM, CDR2 ANQGSEA. V was shortened by 6 bases and J by 6 bases, with 10 bases between the two germline ends. The CDR3 is made up of 11 amino acids. The CDR3 here is CSVLPTDTQYF. As DNA, the CDR3 is TGCAGCGTCCTCCCGACGGATACGCAGTATTTT.

This clonotype was found many times. This chain uses TRBV5-1 with TRBJ2-3; D not certain. Germline V gene data show CDR1 as SGHRS and CDR2 as YFSETQ. This CDR3 is 12 amino acids long. V was pared by 4 bases and J by 3 bases, with 6 bases between. This CDR3 reads CASSDGTDTQYF. CDR3 nucleotides: TGCGCCAGCAGCGACGGGACAGATACGCAGTATTTT.

This clonotype was seen repeatedly, ten times or more. The V gene is TRBV2, the J gene TRBJ2-1, with TRBD2 as a possible D gene (6 bases). V gave up 8 bases and J gave up 2 bases, with 13 bases separating them. The germline CDR1 and CDR2 sequences are SNHLY and FYNNEI. There are 14 residues in the CDR3. CDR3 in amino acids: CASSRGTPYNEQFF. The CDR3, as DNA: TGTGCCAGCTCCCGAGGGACTCCCTACAATGAGCAGTTCTTC.

This clonotype was found a few times. The CDR3 reads CASSFGLTYEQFF. CDR3 in DNA: TGTGCCAGCAGTTTTGGGTTGACATATGAGCAGTTCTTC. The V gene is TRBV27, the J gene TRBJ2-1; D gene ambiguous. This CDR3 spans 13 amino acids. Trimming shortened V by 3 bases and J by 8 bases, and 11 bases separated the two germline ends. The germline gives CDR1 MNHEY, CDR2 SMNVEV (reference sequence).

This clonotype showed up many times. This rearrangement joins TRBV5-1 to TRBJ2-5; D is possibly TRBD1 or TRBD2 (5 bases each). The V end was cut by 5 bases, the J end by 0 bases, with 17 bases between. Germline lookup yields CDR1 SGHRS and CDR2 YFSETQ. There are 16 residues in the CDR3. As DNA, the CDR3 is TGCGCCAGCAGGGGGACGGACCTAGGGTACCAAGAGACCCAGTACTTC. This codes for CASRGTDLGYQETQYF.